These 23 T cell receptor beta chains came from one sample sequenced in a study of cytomegalovirus exposure and HLA in healthy donors. The PCR ran on 60 Vbeta and 13 Jbeta primers. The assay was immunoSEQ multiplex PCR, and TCRdb's table has in-frame clones only and misses some. The sample includes 100,000 to 120,000 clones, 74% seen only once; the top ten take 4% to 5%. The sequenced material came from PBMCs. These receptors originate from a woman aged 40 to 50 in good health and CMV-seropositive.

As regards this clone: An end of the junction does not agree with germline; a read error may underlie this. Within the sample, other DNA sequences also encode this same CDR3. This chain connects TRBV9 to TRBJ2-3; a weak D match, TRBD2 (6 bases). This CDR3 region has 14 residues. Looked up from germline, CDR1 is SGDLS and CDR2 is YYNGEE. This CDR3 reads CASSVVGTTDTQYF. CDR3 nucleotides: TGCGCCAGCAGCGTAGTGGGGACTACAGATACGCAGTATTTT.

The table lists this clone with a count of one. The chain links TRBV5-1 to TRBJ1-3, with D perhaps matching TRBD1 (5 bases). The CDR3 covers 16 residues. Between the trimmed V and J ends, which lost 0 bases and 2 bases, there was a span of 12 bases. Per germline, CDR1 SGHRS and CDR2 YFSETQ. The CDR3 DNA follows: TGCGCCAGCAGCTTGGCGGGGGGGGTCGCTGGAAACACCATATATTTT. Encoded protein: CASSLAGGVAGNTIYF.

This clone has only a few counts. The rearrangement joins TRBV6-1 to TRBJ2-7, with 11 positions matching TRBD2. The length of the CDR3 is 15 residues. Trimming cost V 7 bases and J 3 bases; bases outside gene matches: 8. CDR1 is MNHNS, CDR2 SASEGT, per germline. The CDR3 here is CASNSRLAGIYEQYF. The CDR3, as DNA: TGTGCCAGCAATTCCAGACTAGCGGGGATCTACGAGCAGTACTTC.

This chain joins TRBV4-1 and TRBJ2-1; 11 bases agree with TRBD2. Unmatched junction bases numbered 12, after V lost 4 bases and J lost 7 bases. CDR3 size: 17 residues. CDR1 and CDR2 from the germline V gene are MGHRA and YSYEKL. Here the CDR3 DNA reads TGCGCCAGCAGCCCTCGGGGTAGCGGGAGGGAACGGAATGAGCAGTTCTTC. Its translation is CASSPRGSGRERNEQFF.

This clone was seen a handful of times. The chain links TRBV6-1 to TRBJ2-5; 13 bases are shared with TRBD2. The trim removed 3 bases at V and 5 bases at J, leaving 12 bases unmatched. The CDR3 extends over 18 amino acids. Germline values: CDR1 MNHNS, CDR2 SASEGT. The CDR3 region has the DNA TGTGCCAGCAGTGACCCGGGACTAGCGGGGAGGCCAGGGGAGACCCAGTACTTC. As protein: CASSDPGLAGRPGETQYF.

The chain carries TRBV30 and TRBJ2-7; 12 bases line up with TRBD2. TRBJ2-1 matches the DNA end more closely, so the J call is doubtful. This CDR3 has 19 residues. Germline V gene data show CDR1 as GTSNPN and CDR2 as SVGIG (reference sequence). The CDR3 loop reads CAWRTSGGTLLSSYNEQFF. CDR3 DNA: TGTGCCTGGAGGACTAGCGGGGGTACATTACTAAGCTCCTACAATGAGCAGTTCTTC.

This clone came up a few times. The chain uses TRBV15 and TRBJ2-7; TRBD1 might be the D (6 bases). The CDR3 loop spans 15 amino acids. Trimming pared 1 base from V and 7 bases from J, leaving 17 bases between. Germline values: CDR1 LNHNV, CDR2 YYDKDF (reference sequence). In DNA form, the CDR3 reads TGTGCCACCAGCAGAGGGGGGACCCGAGGGGGAGAGCAGTACTTC. Its translation is CATSRGGTRGGEQYF.

The chain uses TRBV9 and TRBJ2-1; 15 bases line up with TRBD2. The length of the CDR3 is 19 residues. CDR1 and CDR2 (germline): SGDLS, YYNGEE. J lost 9 bases, V lost 3 bases, and 16 bases had no gene match. The CDR3 DNA reads TGTGCCAGCAGCGCCGGACTAGCGGGAGGGCCGGGCGGCCTTAGTGAGCAGTTCTTC. It yields the protein CASSAGLAGGPGGLSEQFF.

Remarks on this clone: Mismatch with germline at one junction end may stem from a read error. The CDR3 DNA reads TGTGCTAGCAGCTTAAATGGACAGGGGACGAATGAGCAGTTCTTC. It specifies CASSLNGQGTNEQFF. V and J are TRBV7-7 and TRBJ2-1, with TRBD1 matching over 9 bases. CDR1 is SSHAT, CDR2 FNYEAQ, per germline (reference sequence). This CDR3 is 15 amino acids long.

This clone was observed a single time. This sequence joins TRBV5-1 and TRBJ1-4; D perhaps matches TRBD1 (5 bases). Germline V gene lookup returns CDR1 SGHRS and CDR2 YFSETQ. The CDR3 has 17 residues. V lost 0 bases and J 10 bases, leaving 22 bases between the germline ends. DNA for the CDR3: TGCGCCAGCAGCTTGGTAGTTTCGGGTTTTGGCGGGGCAAAACTGTTTTTT. This translates into CASSLVVSGFGGAKLFF.

The J gene is TRBJ2-5, the V gene TRBV2, with D possibly TRBD2 on 5 matching bases. V was clipped by 8 bases and J by 5 bases, with 15 bases between them. Germline CDR1 SNHLY, CDR2 FYNNEI. The CDR3 consists of 13 residues. The CDR3 nucleotides read TGTGCCAGCTCGCTGTCAAGCGGCGAGACCCAGTACTTC. Its translation is CASSLSSGETQYF.

The chain employs TRBV5-6 and TRBJ2-7, with D possibly matching TRBD1 (6 bases). Germline lookup yields CDR1 SGHDT and CDR2 YYEEEE. The CDR3 runs 15 residues. With 0 bases removed from V and 3 bases from J, the gap between germline ends came to 13 bases. The CDR3: CASSLGSGAFYEQYF. In DNA, the CDR3 is TGTGCCAGCAGCTTGGGTTCAGGGGCCTTCTACGAGCAGTACTTC.

This sequence joins TRBV15 and TRBJ2-7, with 9 positions matching TRBD2. Germline assignment: CDR1 LNHNV and CDR2 YYDKDF (reference sequence). The CDR3 is 15 residues long. V was pared by 0 bases and J by 3 bases, with 3 bases of the junction left unmatched. The DNA for the CDR3 is TGTGCCACCAGCAGAGATAGCGGGAGCGGCTACGAGCAGTACTTC. Translating it yields CATSRDSGSGYEQYF.

V and J are TRBV4-3 and TRBJ1-6, with a weak D call TRBD1 (6 bases). This CDR3 is built from 15 residues. The V gene's germline CDR1 is LGHNA and CDR2 YSLEER. Deletions cut 1 base from V and 9 bases from J, with 13 bases between. The DNA for the CDR3 is TGCGCCAGCAGCCAAGTGGCAGGGGCCATTTCACCCCTCCACTTT. Protein sequence: CASSQVAGAISPLHF.

This clone has ten or more counts. The rearrangement uses TRBV5-4 and TRBJ2-7, with a possible D match to TRBD1 (6 bases). With 2 bases removed from V and 0 bases from J, the gap between germline ends came to 9 bases. The CDR3 is 14 residues long. Germline CDR1 SGHNT, CDR2 YYREEE (reference sequence). The CDR3 coding sequence is TGTGCCAGCAGCTTACGGGACATCTCCTACGAGCAGTACTTC. This encodes CASSLRDISYEQYF. The full variable domain, its missing parts supplied by reference TRBV5-4 and TRBJ2-7, is ETGVTQSPTHLIKTRGQQVTLRCSSQSGHNTVSWYQQALGQGPQFIFQYYREEENGRGNFPPRFSGLQFPNYSSELNVNALELDDSALYLCASSLRDISYEQYFGPGTRLTVT.

This clone was found once. This chain uses TRBV7-2 with TRBJ1-1, with D hard to call. There are 14 residues in the CDR3. CDR1 is SGHTA, CDR2 FQGNSA, per germline. The ends were cut back, 2 bases at V and 0 bases at J, with 7 bases in the middle. The CDR3, as DNA: TGTGCCAGCAGCTTAATATACTTGAACACTGAAGCTTTCTTT. Protein product: CASSLIYLNTEAFF.

The V gene is TRBV27, the J gene TRBJ1-6, with 9 bases that match TRBD1. CDR3 length: 16 amino acids. Trimming removed 2 bases from V and 14 bases from J; junction bases left unmatched: 13. Germline CDR1 MNHEY, CDR2 SMNVEV (reference sequence). The CDR3 sequence is CASSLKRGTGGGTLHF. Written as DNA, the CDR3 is TGTGCCAGCAGTTTAAAACGGGGAACAGGGGGCGGAACCCTCCACTTT.

A few counts support this clone. The rearrangement uses TRBV2 and TRBJ2-7; D ambiguous. The germline CDR1 and CDR2 sequences are SNHLY and FYNNEI. Deletions cut 6 bases from V and 4 bases from J, with 13 bases between. This CDR3 is built from 13 residues. The CDR3 bases are TGTGCCAGCAGGGCCACTACGAGATACGAGCAGTACTTC. Protein product: CASRATTRYEQYF.

The CDR3 DNA reads as TGTGCCACCACCCTACAGGGGAATGAAAAACTGTTTTTT. The encoded protein is CATTLQGNEKLFF. The chain employs TRBV6-6 and TRBJ1-4, with 7 bases identical to TRBD1. The length of the CDR3 is 13 residues. The V gene end was trimmed by 10 bases and the J gene end by 5 bases; junction bases not matched to a gene: 7. Germline V gene sequence: CDR1 MNHNY, CDR2 SVGAGI (reference sequence).

The chain uses TRBV19 and TRBJ1-2; 7 nucleotides agree with TRBD1. CDR1 is LNHDA, CDR2 SQIVND, per germline (reference sequence). CDR3 length: 17 residues. V gave up 0 bases and J gave up 4 bases; unmatched junction bases: 11. The CDR3 is CASSIDLGVGGFYGYTF. The CDR3 DNA reads as TGTGCCAGTAGTATAGACTTGGGCGTAGGGGGCTTCTATGGCTACACCTTC. Full variable domain (outside the CDR3, taken from reference TRBV19 and TRBJ1-2): DGGITQSPKYLFRKEGQNVTLSCEQNLNHDAMYWYRQDPGQGLRLIYYSQIVNDFQKGDIAEGYSVSREKKESFPLTVTSAQKNPTAFYLCASSIDLGVGGFYGYTFGSGTRLTVV.

The genes are TRBV5-1 and TRBJ1-2; no clear D. The CDR3 sequence is 15 residues long. The germline V gene encodes CDR1 SGHRS and CDR2 YFSETQ. Deletions cut 0 bases from V and 4 bases from J, with 13 bases between. In DNA, the CDR3 is TGCGCCAGCAGCTTGGGTGACACGTACTTCTATGGCTACACCTTC. The encoded protein is CASSLGDTYFYGYTF.

This chain uses TRBV2 with TRBJ2-7; 12 bases map to TRBD2. Germline loops: CDR1 SNHLY, CDR2 FYNNEI. This CDR3 contains 16 residues. The V segment lost 5 bases and the J segment 0 bases; nucleotides outside the gene matches: 5. The CDR3 coding sequence is TGTGCCAGCAGTCCCTTACTAGCGGGGGGCTCCTACGAGCAGTACTTC. Translating it yields CASSPLLAGGSYEQYF.

The chain combines TRBV7-9 with TRBJ1-3; possible D gene TRBD1, 6 bases. Germline V gene lookup returns CDR1 SEHNR and CDR2 FQNEAQ (reference sequence). This CDR3 spans 13 amino acids. Trimming took 5 bases from V and 8 from J, leaving 13 bases between them. For the CDR3, the DNA is TGTGCCAGCAGCCTCCAGGGGAGGGACACCATATATTTT. It specifies CASSLQGRDTIYF.